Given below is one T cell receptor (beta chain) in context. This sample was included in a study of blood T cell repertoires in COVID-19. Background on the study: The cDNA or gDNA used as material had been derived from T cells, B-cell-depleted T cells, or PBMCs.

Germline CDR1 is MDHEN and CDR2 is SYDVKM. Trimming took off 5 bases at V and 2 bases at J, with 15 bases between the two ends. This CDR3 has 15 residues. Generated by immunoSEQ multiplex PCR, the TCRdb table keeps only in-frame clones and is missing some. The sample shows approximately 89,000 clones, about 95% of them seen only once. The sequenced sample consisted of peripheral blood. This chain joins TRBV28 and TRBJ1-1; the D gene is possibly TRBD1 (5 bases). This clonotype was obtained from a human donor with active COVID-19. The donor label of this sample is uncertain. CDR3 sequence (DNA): TGTGCCAGCAGTCTCGGGGGGACGCATAACACTGAAGCTTTCTTT. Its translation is CASSLGGTHNTEAFF. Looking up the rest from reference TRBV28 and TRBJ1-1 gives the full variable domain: DVKVTQSSRYLVKRTGEKVFLECVQDMDHENMFWYRQDPGLGLRLIYFSYDVKMKEKGDIPEGYSVSREKKERFSLILESASTNQTSMYLCASSLGGTHNTEAFFGQGTRLTVV.